This TCR beta chain was profiled in a study of cytomegalovirus exposure and HLA in healthy donors. The wider study: The Caucasian-associated ancestry cluster contained 75% to 85% of the approximately 400 genotyped donors.

Findings and caveats of the study: TRBV6-2, TRBV6-3 and some other V segments were excluded as indistinguishable. Later work showed greater clonal expansion in HLA-associated TCR beta chains than in equally common others.

On this clone itself: Its antigen is not identified.

The PCR used 60 Vbeta and 13 Jbeta primers. Only in-frame clones appear in the TCRdb table, and some are missing; sequencing was by immunoSEQ multiplex PCR. The clone table shows 35,000 or so clones, with the ten largest holding approximately 10%. Trimming left V 1 base short and J 0 bases short, with 10 bases between. The length of the CDR3 is 16 residues. Germline assignment: CDR1 SGHRS and CDR2 YFSETQ. The TCR sequence derives from a man aged 35 to 55 in good health and CMV-seropositive. The chain carries TRBV5-1 and TRBJ2-2; TRBD2 is a possible D gene (6 bases). The sample was PBMCs. DNA of the CDR3: TGCGCCAGCAGCTTGTTAGGACTAACGAACACCGGGGAGCTGTTTTTT. Translation: CASSLLGLTNTGELFF. Together with reference TRBV5-1 and TRBJ2-2, the CDR3 gives the full variable domain: KAGVTQTPRYLIKTRGQQVTLSCSPISGHRSVSWYQQTPGQGLQFLFEYFSETQRNKGNFPGRFSGRQFSNSRSEMNVSTLELGDSALYLCASSLLGLTNTGELFFGEGSRLTVL.